The entry below describes one T cell receptor beta chain. Its binding antigen is unknown. No much larger clone exists at a distance of one base, and base qualities are not known. The germline V gene provides CDR1 SGHTA and CDR2 FQGTGA. V is trimmed back by 5 bases and J by 4 bases, and the junction contains 9 bases that no gene match accounts for. The CDR3 numbers 16 residues from cysteine through phenylalanine. The entry retains the CDR3 DNA only, 48 bases that are in frame from base 1. This sample was taken from a study of response to subunit inactivated influenza vaccine (dated by TCRdb to about 2018). About the study as a whole: To follow how T cells responded to a trivalent subunit inactivated influenza vaccine, the researchers relied on deep quantitative profiling of the T cell receptor repertoire.

Libraries were prepared through RT-PCR. The reads were generated on an Illumina HiSeq 2500. TCRdb itself trimmed the public reads at Q25 with fastp, ran MiXCR and retained productive beta chains. Merged by CDR3 protein, the rows form single entries marked with the most common genes and DNA. The sample data list around 480,000 distinct CDR3 sequences, and approximately 11% of these were observed just once. The ten largest clones represent about an eighth of the sample. The sample's time point, from its label and the paper: 45 days after influenza vaccine administration. Paper-wide results and their limitations: The authors suggested that each seasonal influenza vaccination may recruit only a limited number of new T cells.

This clonotype was sampled from a man aged 50 to 59 who received an inactivated influenza vaccine. Donor details come from another sample of the same person, matched by shared clones. The chain uses TRBV7-3 and TRBJ2-5, with 11 bases matching TRBD2. This sample comprised PBMCs from blood, obtained roughly 47 days after vaccination. The CDR3 region reads CASSEGTSGYGETQYF. The DNA sequence follows: TGTGCCAGCAGCGAAGGGACTAGCGGATATGGAGAGACCCAGTACTTC.